A selection of T cell receptor beta chains follows, all from one sample in a study of blood T cell repertoires in COVID-19. The protocol was immunoSEQ multiplex PCR, while the TCRdb copy is restricted to in-frame clones and leaves out a portion. Counted here are roughly 100,000 clones, 84% occurring once; the ten biggest clones make up roughly 1.9%. Sequenced material: peripheral blood. The source is a man aged 65-85 years with active or convalescent COVID-19. Both conserved end residues are part of each CDR3. D genes are given only for firm matches. Expanded clones get a size class; other rows say once, few or many, or leave the size out.

v_call: TRBV28; d_call: -; j_call: TRBJ1-2; clone_size: -; cdr3_aa: CASSLQRDYGYTF; cdr3_nt: TGTGCCAGCAGCCTACAGAGAGATTATGGCTACACCTTC
v_call: TRBV6-6; d_call: -; j_call: TRBJ1-3; clone_size: -; cdr3_aa: CASSYSEGRSGNTIYF; cdr3_nt: TGTGCCAGCAGTTACTCGGAGGGGAGGTCTGGAAACACCATATATTTT
v_call: TRBV7-9; d_call: -; j_call: TRBJ1-5; clone_size: once; cdr3_aa: CASSSTRGGYSNQPQHF; cdr3_nt: TGTGCCAGCAGCTCGACACGGGGGGGATATAGCAATCAGCCCCAGCATTTT
v_call: TRBV18; d_call: -; j_call: TRBJ1-3; clone_size: -; cdr3_aa: CASSPPDSLGGGNTIYF; cdr3_nt: TGTGCCAGCTCACCACCGGACAGCCTTGGGGGAGGAAACACCATATATTTT
v_call: TRBV18; d_call: TRBD1; j_call: TRBJ1-6; clone_size: -; cdr3_aa: CASSPRDRASSDNSPLHF; cdr3_nt: TGTGCCAGCTCACCACGGGACAGGGCAAGCTCGGATAATTCACCCCTCCACTTT
v_call: TRBV6-5; d_call: TRBD1; j_call: TRBJ2-1; clone_size: -; cdr3_aa: CASTRGTGVYNEQFF; cdr3_nt: TGTGCCAGCACCAGGGGGACAGGGGTTTACAATGAGCAGTTCTTC
v_call: TRBV18; d_call: -; j_call: TRBJ1-2; clone_size: once; cdr3_aa: CASSPGPQGQGHYGYTF; cdr3_nt: TGTGCCAGCTCACCAGGTCCCCAGGGTCAAGGTCACTATGGCTACACCTTC
v_call: TRBV6-1; d_call: TRBD2; j_call: TRBJ2-3; clone_size: -; cdr3_aa: CASSEGLLLADTQYF; cdr3_nt: TGTGCCAGCAGTGAGGGACTACTTTTGGCAGATACGCAGTATTTT
v_call: TRBV7-2; d_call: -; j_call: TRBJ2-7; clone_size: -; cdr3_aa: CASSLAHRTYEQYF; cdr3_nt: TGTGCCAGCAGCTTAGCCCACAGGACCTACGAGCAGTACTTC
v_call: TRBV19; d_call: -; j_call: TRBJ2-5; clone_size: -; cdr3_aa: CAISRGRGAIGTQYF; cdr3_nt: TGTGCCATCAGCCGTGGTCGGGGTGCTATCGGGACCCAGTACTTC
v_call: TRBV28; d_call: TRBD1; j_call: TRBJ1-5; clone_size: -; cdr3_aa: CASGETGLQPQHF; cdr3_nt: TGTGCCAGCGGAGAGACAGGGCTTCAGCCCCAGCATTTT
v_call: TRBV3-1/TRBV3-2; d_call: -; j_call: TRBJ1-5; clone_size: few; cdr3_aa: CASSQVLGAQPQHF; cdr3_nt: TGTGCCAGCAGCCAAGTGCTAGGGGCTCAGCCCCAGCATTTT
v_call: TRBV28; d_call: -; j_call: TRBJ1-2; clone_size: -; cdr3_aa: CASRTGPYGYTF; cdr3_nt: TGTGCCAGCAGGACAGGCCCATATGGCTACACCTTC
v_call: TRBV5-1; d_call: TRBD2; j_call: TRBJ2-1; clone_size: -; cdr3_aa: CASSPNGGEGMRFF; cdr3_nt: TGCGCCAGCAGCCCCAATGGGGGGGAGGGAATGAGGTTCTTC
v_call: TRBV7-3; d_call: TRBD2; j_call: TRBJ2-3; clone_size: -; cdr3_aa: CASSILAGGGTDTQYF; cdr3_nt: TGTGCCAGCAGCATCCTAGCGGGGGGCGGTACAGATACGCAGTATTTT
v_call: TRBV2; d_call: TRBD1; j_call: TRBJ2-7; clone_size: -; cdr3_aa: CARGGQGGHEQYF; cdr3_nt: TGTGCCAGGGGGGGACAGGGAGGGCACGAGCAGTACTTC
v_call: TRBV4-1; d_call: -; j_call: TRBJ1-2; clone_size: -; cdr3_aa: CASSQGGTTLYGYTF; cdr3_nt: TGCGCCAGCAGCCAGGGAGGGACAACCCTCTATGGCTACACCTTC
v_call: TRBV13; d_call: -; j_call: TRBJ2-7; clone_size: -; cdr3_aa: CASSLGGGQDPTYEQYF; cdr3_nt: TGTGCCAGTAGCCTCGGTGGAGGGCAGGATCCGACCTACGAGCAGTACTTC
v_call: TRBV5-4; d_call: -; j_call: TRBJ1-2; clone_size: once; cdr3_aa: CASSLGGPGGYTF; cdr3_nt: TGTGCCAGCAGCTTGGGGGGGCCGGGAGGCTACACCTTC
v_call: TRBV5-1; d_call: -; j_call: TRBJ1-5; clone_size: -; cdr3_aa: CASSPTVGQQPQHF; cdr3_nt: TGCGCCAGCAGCCCAACAGTAGGTCAACAGCCCCAGCATTTT
v_call: TRBV20-1; d_call: -; j_call: TRBJ1-2; clone_size: -; cdr3_aa: CSATTERLDTF; cdr3_nt: TGCAGTGCTACGACAGAGAGATTAGACACCTTC
v_call: TRBV7-2; d_call: TRBD1; j_call: TRBJ2-2; clone_size: once; cdr3_aa: CASSPTSRDRAVF; cdr3_nt: TGTGCCAGCAGCCCCACGTCCCGGGACAGGGCGGTTTTT
v_call: TRBV5-1; d_call: TRBD1; j_call: TRBJ2-1; clone_size: -; cdr3_aa: CASSSGLGQGGNEQFF; cdr3_nt: TGCGCCAGCAGCTCGGGCCTGGGACAGGGGGGCAATGAGCAGTTCTTC
v_call: TRBV5-1; d_call: TRBD2; j_call: TRBJ2-3; clone_size: -; cdr3_aa: CASSLPSGSTDTQYF; cdr3_nt: TGCGCCAGCAGCTTACCTAGCGGGTCCACAGATACGCAGTATTTT
v_call: TRBV2; d_call: -; j_call: TRBJ1-4; clone_size: -; cdr3_aa: CASSAAGGAGEKLFF; cdr3_nt: TGTGCCAGCAGTGCCGCGGGGGGCGCGGGAGAAAAACTGTTTTTT
v_call: TRBV28; d_call: -; j_call: TRBJ2-2; clone_size: -; cdr3_aa: CGGGRNTGELFF; cdr3_nt: TGTGGTGGAGGACGGAACACCGGGGAGCTGTTTTTT
v_call: TRBV19; d_call: TRBD1; j_call: TRBJ2-4; clone_size: -; cdr3_aa: CASSKTGSDIQYF; cdr3_nt: TGTGCCAGTAGTAAGACAGGGTCGGACATTCAGTACTTC
v_call: TRBV19; d_call: -; j_call: TRBJ1-1; clone_size: -; cdr3_aa: CASSTPGQTEAFF; cdr3_nt: TGTGCCAGTAGTACCCCAGGTCAGACTGAAGCTTTCTTT
v_call: TRBV6-5; d_call: -; j_call: TRBJ1-1; clone_size: -; cdr3_aa: CASWLRGGSEAFF; cdr3_nt: TGTGCCAGCTGGTTGAGGGGAGGTTCTGAAGCTTTCTTT
v_call: TRBV18; d_call: TRBD2; j_call: TRBJ2-1; clone_size: -; cdr3_aa: CASSVLSGGSYNEQFF; cdr3_nt: TGTGCCAGCTCAGTCCTAAGCGGGGGTTCCTACAATGAGCAGTTCTTC
v_call: TRBV5-1; d_call: TRBD1; j_call: TRBJ1-2; clone_size: -; cdr3_aa: CASSPGQGLFRGGYTF; cdr3_nt: TGCGCCAGCAGCCCGGGACAGGGGCTGTTTAGGGGTGGCTACACCTTC
v_call: TRBV7-2; d_call: -; j_call: TRBJ1-1; clone_size: -; cdr3_aa: CASSLGGPSEAFF; cdr3_nt: TGTGCCAGCAGCTTGGGGGGGCCGAGTGAAGCTTTCTTT
v_call: TRBV9; d_call: TRBD1; j_call: TRBJ2-1; clone_size: -; cdr3_aa: CASSVAGTGGGYEQFF; cdr3_nt: TGTGCCAGCAGCGTAGCTGGGACAGGGGGCGGGTATGAGCAGTTCTTC
v_call: TRBV25-1; d_call: -; j_call: TRBJ1-4; clone_size: -; cdr3_aa: CASSGQGHEDYEKLFF; cdr3_nt: TGTGCCAGCAGTGGGCAGGGTCATGAGGATTATGAAAAACTGTTTTTT
v_call: TRBV28; d_call: -; j_call: TRBJ2-2; clone_size: once; cdr3_aa: CASRRSGPTGELFF; cdr3_nt: TGTGCCAGCAGAAGGTCGGGTCCTACCGGGGAGCTGTTTTTT
v_call: TRBV7-9; d_call: -; j_call: TRBJ1-4; clone_size: -; cdr3_aa: CASSLLGAGANEKLFF; cdr3_nt: TGTGCCAGCAGCTTATTAGGGGCGGGGGCTAATGAAAAACTGTTTTTT
v_call: TRBV5-5; d_call: -; j_call: TRBJ1-4; clone_size: once; cdr3_aa: CASSSITGMEFEKLFF; cdr3_nt: TGTGCCAGCAGCTCGATTACAGGGATGGAATTTGAAAAACTGTTTTTT
v_call: TRBV6-1; d_call: TRBD1; j_call: TRBJ2-6; clone_size: once; cdr3_aa: CASSENGTGRGSLGANVLTF; cdr3_nt: TGTGCCAGCAGTGAAAACGGGACAGGGCGGGGTTCTCTGGGGGCCAACGTCCTGACTTTC
v_call: TRBV10-3; d_call: -; j_call: TRBJ1-3; clone_size: -; cdr3_aa: CATETSISGNTIYF; cdr3_nt: TGTGCCACCGAGACTTCGATCTCTGGAAACACCATATATTTT
v_call: TRBV2; d_call: TRBD1; j_call: TRBJ1-5; clone_size: -; cdr3_aa: CASSGDRGLYSNQPQHF; cdr3_nt: TGTGCCAGCAGTGGGGACAGGGGTCTTTATAGCAATCAGCCCCAGCATTTT
v_call: TRBV7-9; d_call: TRBD2; j_call: TRBJ2-3; clone_size: -; cdr3_aa: CASSLTPLAGGLNTQYF; cdr3_nt: TGTGCCAGCAGCCTTACTCCTCTAGCGGGGGGGCTTAATACGCAGTATTTT
v_call: TRBV7-2; d_call: -; j_call: TRBJ1-2; clone_size: -; cdr3_aa: CASSSYQKNGYTF; cdr3_nt: TGTGCCAGCAGCTCCTACCAAAAGAATGGCTACACCTTC
v_call: TRBV30; d_call: -; j_call: TRBJ2-3; clone_size: -; cdr3_aa: CAWRWAGRPDTQYF; cdr3_nt: TGTGCCTGGAGATGGGCAGGGCGCCCAGATACGCAGTATTTT
v_call: TRBV7-2; d_call: -; j_call: TRBJ1-6; clone_size: -; cdr3_aa: CASSSGGPIYNSPLHF; cdr3_nt: TGTGCCAGCAGCTCCGGAGGGCCGATATATAATTCACCCCTCCACTTT
v_call: TRBV5-4; d_call: TRBD1; j_call: TRBJ1-3; clone_size: -; cdr3_aa: CASSTGPGQGNTIYF; cdr3_nt: TGTGCCAGCAGCACCGGCCCCGGACAGGGGAACACCATATATTTT
v_call: TRBV19; d_call: -; j_call: TRBJ1-6; clone_size: -; cdr3_aa: CASSSETRGGNSPLHF; cdr3_nt: TGTGCCAGTAGCTCGGAGACTCGAGGAGGGAATTCACCCCTCCACTTT
v_call: TRBV6-5; d_call: -; j_call: TRBJ1-3; clone_size: -; cdr3_aa: CASSYSRQGNTIYF; cdr3_nt: TGTGCCAGCAGTTACTCGAGGCAGGGAAACACCATATATTTT
v_call: TRBV27; d_call: -; j_call: TRBJ1-6; clone_size: -; cdr3_aa: CASSSFFSKQNSPLHF; cdr3_nt: TGTGCCAGCAGTTCCTTTTTCTCTAAACAGAATTCACCCCTCCACTTT
v_call: TRBV5-4; d_call: -; j_call: TRBJ1-6; clone_size: few; cdr3_aa: CASSLRDSPLHF; cdr3_nt: TGTGCCAGCAGCCTTAGAGATTCACCCCTCCACTTT
v_call: TRBV18; d_call: -; j_call: TRBJ2-7; clone_size: -; cdr3_aa: CASSPFTDYVKEQYF; cdr3_nt: TGTGCCAGCTCACCTTTCACGGACTATGTTAAGGAGCAGTACTTC
v_call: TRBV5-6; d_call: TRBD2; j_call: TRBJ2-5; clone_size: -; cdr3_aa: CASRAGTRVVETQYF; cdr3_nt: TGTGCCAGCAGGGCCGGGACTAGGGTTGTGGAGACCCAGTACTTC
v_call: TRBV28; d_call: TRBD2; j_call: TRBJ2-7; clone_size: once; cdr3_aa: CASSNSGALPYEQYF; cdr3_nt: TGTGCCAGCAGTAATAGCGGGGCCCTTCCCTACGAGCAGTACTTC
v_call: TRBV7-6; d_call: -; j_call: TRBJ1-5; clone_size: -; cdr3_aa: CASSGQPNQPQHF; cdr3_nt: TGTGCCAGCAGCGGACAGCCCAATCAGCCCCAGCATTTT
v_call: TRBV11-3; d_call: -; j_call: TRBJ2-3; clone_size: -; cdr3_aa: CASSLNYGTDTQYF; cdr3_nt: TGTGCCAGCAGCTTAAACTATGGCACAGATACGCAGTATTTT
v_call: TRBV5-4; d_call: -; j_call: TRBJ2-1; clone_size: -; cdr3_aa: CASSFSPVNYNEQFF; cdr3_nt: TGTGCCAGCAGCTTTTCTCCGGTAAACTACAATGAGCAGTTCTTC
v_call: TRBV28; d_call: TRBD1; j_call: TRBJ2-5; clone_size: -; cdr3_aa: CASSSPGTGGWETQYF; cdr3_nt: TGTGCCAGCAGTTCCCCCGGGACAGGGGGCTGGGAGACCCAGTACTTC
v_call: TRBV7-9; d_call: TRBD1; j_call: TRBJ1-2; clone_size: -; cdr3_aa: CASSLGGQGNYGYTF; cdr3_nt: TGTGCCAGCAGCTTAGGAGGACAGGGCAACTATGGCTACACCTTC
v_call: TRBV4-2; d_call: TRBD1; j_call: TRBJ2-2; clone_size: -; cdr3_aa: CASRDRVTGELFF; cdr3_nt: TGTGCCAGCAGGGACAGGGTTACCGGGGAGCTGTTTTTT
v_call: TRBV18; d_call: -; j_call: TRBJ1-2; clone_size: few; cdr3_aa: CASSPGGQISYGYTF; cdr3_nt: TGTGCCAGCTCACCAGGGGGCCAAATATCCTATGGCTACACCTTC
v_call: TRBV5-1; d_call: TRBD1; j_call: TRBJ1-1; clone_size: -; cdr3_aa: CASSQQGSMTEAFF; cdr3_nt: TGCGCCAGCAGCCAACAGGGGAGTATGACTGAAGCTTTCTTT